The clone carrying this TCR beta chain was picked up a small number of times. The sample is drawn from a study of CD8+CD57+ T cells in acquired aplastic anemia. The CDR3 loop spans 18 amino acids. CDR1 and CDR2 (germline): SEHNR, FQNEAQ (reference sequence). V trimming: 3 bases; J trimming: 0 bases; junction bases outside the gene matches: 10. By flow cytometry, patients selected for sequencing had shown an expansion of CD8+CD57+ cells. Investigators profiled TCR beta VDJ and CDR3 from genomic DNA template. TCRdb reanalysed the reads using MiXCR and keeps one entry per CDR3 protein. The sample lists over 150,000 distinct CDR3 sequences, over 55% occurring once.

The sequence derives from a human donor with aplastic anemia. J is TRBJ2-2 and V is TRBV7-9, with 7 bases aligning to TRBD1. The sample comprised sorted CD4+, CD8+, or CD8+CD57+ T cells (not recorded which) from PBMCs. CDR3 protein: CASSFPTDRVPNTGELFF. In DNA, the CDR3 is TGTGCCAGCAGCTTCCCTACCGACAGGGTCCCGAACACCGGGGAGCTGTTTTTT.